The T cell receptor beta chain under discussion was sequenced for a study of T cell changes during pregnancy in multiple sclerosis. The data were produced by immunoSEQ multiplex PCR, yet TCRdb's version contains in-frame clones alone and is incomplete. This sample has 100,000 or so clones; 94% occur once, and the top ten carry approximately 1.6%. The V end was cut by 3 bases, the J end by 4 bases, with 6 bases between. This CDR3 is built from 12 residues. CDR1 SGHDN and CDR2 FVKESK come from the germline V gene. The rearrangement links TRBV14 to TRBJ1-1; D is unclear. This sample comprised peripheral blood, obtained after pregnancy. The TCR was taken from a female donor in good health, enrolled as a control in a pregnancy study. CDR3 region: CASSHYGTEAFF. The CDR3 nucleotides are TGTGCCAGCAGCCACTACGGCACTGAAGCTTTCTTT.